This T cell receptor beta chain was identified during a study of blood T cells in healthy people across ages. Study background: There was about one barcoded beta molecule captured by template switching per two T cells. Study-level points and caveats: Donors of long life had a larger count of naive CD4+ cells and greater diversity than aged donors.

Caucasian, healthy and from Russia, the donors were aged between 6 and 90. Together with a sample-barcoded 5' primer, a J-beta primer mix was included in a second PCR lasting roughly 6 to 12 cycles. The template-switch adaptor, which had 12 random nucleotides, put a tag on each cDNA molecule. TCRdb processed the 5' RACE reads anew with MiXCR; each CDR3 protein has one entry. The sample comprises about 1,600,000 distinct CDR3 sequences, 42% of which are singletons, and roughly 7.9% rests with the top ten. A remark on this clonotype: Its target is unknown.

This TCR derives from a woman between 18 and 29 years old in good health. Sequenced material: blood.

As DNA, the CDR3 is TGTGCCAGCAGTGAAGACAGGATGAACACTGAAGCTTTCTTT. Translated, it gives CASSEDRMNTEAFF. The V call is TRBV2, the J call TRBJ1-1; D is perhaps TRBD1 (5 bases). The CDR3 covers 14 residues. V dropped 1 base and J dropped 0 bases, with 6 bases sitting between them. Per germline, CDR1 SNHLY and CDR2 FYNNEI. Supplemented by reference TRBV2 and TRBJ1-1, the full variable domain reads EPEVTQTPSHQVTQMGQEVILRCVPISNHLYFYWYRQILGQKVEFLVSFYNNEISEKSEIFDDQFSVERPDGSNFTLKIRSTKLEDSAMYFCASSEDRMNTEAFFGQGTRLTVV.